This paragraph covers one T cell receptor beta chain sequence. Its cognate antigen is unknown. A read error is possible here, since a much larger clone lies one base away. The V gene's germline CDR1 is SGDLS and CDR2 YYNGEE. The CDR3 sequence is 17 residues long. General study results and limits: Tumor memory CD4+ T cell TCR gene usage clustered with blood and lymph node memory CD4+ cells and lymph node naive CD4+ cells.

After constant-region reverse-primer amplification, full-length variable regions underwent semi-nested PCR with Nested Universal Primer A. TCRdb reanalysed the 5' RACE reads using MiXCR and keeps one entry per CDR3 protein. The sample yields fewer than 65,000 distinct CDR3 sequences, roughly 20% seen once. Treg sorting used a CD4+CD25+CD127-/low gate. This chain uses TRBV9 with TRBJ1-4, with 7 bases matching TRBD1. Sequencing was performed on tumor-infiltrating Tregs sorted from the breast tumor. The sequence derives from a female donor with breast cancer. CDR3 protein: CANSGEGASATNEKLFF. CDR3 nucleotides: TGTGCCAACAGCGGAGAGGGGGCCAGCGCAACTAATGAAAAACTGTTTTTT.